Shown below are 24 T cell receptor beta chains from a single sample sequenced in a study of blood T cell repertoires in COVID-19. Assay used: immunoSEQ multiplex PCR; TCRdb lists only in-frame clones, some missing. The data show 70,000 or so clones, roughly four fifths seen once. Material for sequencing was peripheral blood. These receptors were taken from an elderly woman with acute or convalescent COVID-19.

The chain is built from TRBV9 and TRBJ2-7; TRBD1 might be the D (7 bases). Looked up from germline, CDR1 is SGDLS and CDR2 is YYNGEE. CDR3 length: 15 residues. V was shortened by 2 bases and J by 3 bases, with 15 bases between the two germline ends. Here the CDR3 DNA reads TGTGCCAGCAGCGTTCAGGGGGGTCGGAACTACGAGCAGTACTTC. Protein: CASSVQGGRNYEQYF.

V gene TRBV9 combines with J gene TRBJ2-3, with 8 nucleotides matching TRBD1. V was clipped by 1 base and J by 3 bases; unmatched bases: 4. Germline CDR1 reads SGDLS; CDR2 reads YYNGEE. There are 15 residues in the CDR3. CDR3 region: CASSVQGQATDTQYF. CDR3 coding DNA: TGTGCCAGCAGCGTACAGGGACAGGCGACAGATACGCAGTATTTT. The complete variable domain, with remaining parts taken from reference TRBV9 and TRBJ2-3, reads DSGVTQTPKHLITATGQRVTLRCSPRSGDLSVYWYQQSLDQGLQFLIQYYNGEERAKGNILERFSAQQFPDLHSELNLSSLELGDSALYFCASSVQGQATDTQYFGPGTRLTVL.

V usage is TRBV30 and J usage is TRBJ2-2; D not resolved. Germline CDR1 and CDR2: GTSNPN and SVGIG (reference sequence). The length of the CDR3 is 13 residues. Trimming cost V 2 bases and J 0 bases, with 4 bases left between them. In DNA form, the CDR3 reads TGTGCCTGGAGTCACACGAACACCGGGGAGCTGTTTTTT. Its translation: CAWSHTNTGELFF.

This clone was seen more than once but under ten times. V usage is TRBV2 and J usage is TRBJ1-5; a weak D match, TRBD1 (6 bases). The CDR3 contains 15 residues. Germline assignment: CDR1 SNHLY and CDR2 FYNNEI. V was trimmed by 8 bases and J by 4 bases, leaving 18 bases between them. CDR3 sequence: CASQKEGRGNQPQHF. CDR3 in DNA: TGTGCCAGCCAGAAAGAGGGTAGGGGGAATCAGCCCCAGCATTTT.

The V call is TRBV6-8, the J call TRBJ2-7, with TRBD2 matching 7 bases. J gave up 3 bases and V 4 bases, and 21 bases lay outside the gene matches. The CDR3 consists of 19 residues. The germline gives CDR1 MNHGY, CDR2 SAAAGT. This CDR3 reads CASSLNRGEGILGRYEQYF. The CDR3 nucleotides read TGTGCCAGCAGTTTAAACCGGGGGGAGGGGATCCTCGGCCGCTACGAGCAGTACTTC.

The chain has TRBV5-6 and TRBJ2-2, with D perhaps matching TRBD2 (6 bases). This CDR3 contains 14 residues. V gave up 1 base and J gave up 6 bases, with 10 bases separating them. CDR1 is SGHDT, CDR2 YYEEEE, per germline. The CDR3 DNA is TGTGCCAGCAGCTTGCCTAGCGAGGCCGGGGAGCTGTTTTTT. As protein: CASSLPSEAGELFF.

This chain connects TRBV9 to TRBJ2-1, with D tentatively TRBD2 (7 bases). The CDR3 totals 14 residues. CDR1 and CDR2 (germline): SGDLS, YYNGEE. V was shortened by 0 bases and J by 8 bases, with 12 bases between the two germline ends. CDR3 bases: TGTGCCAGCAGCGTAGCGGGGGGCGTTTATGAGCAGTTCTTC. It codes for CASSVAGGVYEQFF.

The chain carries TRBV29-1 and TRBJ1-1; 7 bases fit TRBD1. V was clipped by 6 bases and J by 4 bases; unmatched bases: 14. The CDR3 runs 15 residues. The V gene's germline CDR1 is SQVTM and CDR2 ANQGSEA. CDR3 nucleotide sequence: TGCAGCGTCGACGTGCCTCGACAGGGAAGCACTGAAGCTTTCTTT. Translated: CSVDVPRQGSTEAFF.

The chain joins TRBV5-1 to TRBJ1-2; 8 bases are shared with TRBD1. J gave up 5 bases and V 0 bases, and 9 bases lay outside the gene matches. Germline lookup yields CDR1 SGHRS and CDR2 YFSETQ. The CDR3 totals 16 residues. The DNA for the CDR3 is TGCGCCAGCAGCTTGGTCGCAGGGGGCTCCACTTATGGCTACACCTTC. This encodes CASSLVAGGSTYGYTF.

This chain connects TRBV5-1 to TRBJ1-2; D is perhaps TRBD1 (5 bases). The germline V gene encodes CDR1 SGHRS and CDR2 YFSETQ. The CDR3 is 15 amino acids. V lost 4 bases and J lost 2, with 15 bases in between. The CDR3 sequence: CASSTGASGNYGYTF. In DNA form, the CDR3 reads TGCGCCAGCAGCACTGGGGCCTCCGGGAACTATGGCTACACCTTC. The whole variable domain, remainder taken from reference TRBV5-1 and TRBJ1-2, is KAGVTQTPRYLIKTRGQQVTLSCSPISGHRSVSWYQQTPGQGLQFLFEYFSETQRNKGNFPGRFSGRQFSNSRSEMNVSTLELGDSALYLCASSTGASGNYGYTFGSGTRLTVV.

In DNA form, the CDR3 reads TGTGCCAGCACGAAGGCCCGGGGGAACACTGAAGCTTTCTTT. It encodes CASTKARGNTEAFF. The rearrangement links TRBV6-5 to TRBJ1-1; D remains unclear. V was clipped by 7 bases and J by 1 base, with 13 bases between them. Germline CDR1 MNHEY, CDR2 SVGAGI. The CDR3 has 14 amino acids.

In DNA, the CDR3 is TGCAGCGTCGAACCGGGACGGGGGGCCGAGGGAGGAGAGACCCAGTACTTC. Protein product: CSVEPGRGAEGGETQYF. This sequence joins TRBV29-1 and TRBJ2-5; possible D gene TRBD2, 7 bases. The CDR3 has 17 residues. The V and J ends lost 6 bases and 4 bases respectively, with 27 bases between them. Germline loops: CDR1 SQVTM, CDR2 ANQGSEA.

The V gene is TRBV6-5, the J gene TRBJ2-3, with D perhaps TRBD2 (5 bases). The CDR3 length is 15 residues. Trimming pared 2 bases from V and 3 bases from J, leaving 12 bases between. The germline CDR1 and CDR2 sequences are MNHEY and SVGAGI. The CDR3 reads CASSYQLPGTDTQYF. CDR3 in DNA: TGTGCCAGCAGTTACCAGCTCCCGGGGACAGATACGCAGTATTTT.

The CDR3 spells CASSQEDLGVGEQFF. CDR3 coding DNA: TGCGCCAGCAGCCAAGAAGACTTAGGGGTTGGTGAGCAGTTCTTC. J is TRBJ2-1 and V is TRBV4-1; maybe TRBD1 (5 bases). Deletions cut 0 bases from V and 9 bases from J, with 15 bases between. The CDR3 extends over 15 amino acids. CDR1 and CDR2 from the germline V gene are MGHRA and YSYEKL.

The chain has TRBV6-1 and TRBJ1-2; a possible D gene is TRBD1 (6 bases). CDR1 and CDR2 from the germline V gene are MNHNS and SASEGT. V lost 3 bases, J lost 4 bases, and 12 bases lay in between. The length of the CDR3 is 14 residues. The CDR3 region is CASSDLQGPYGYTF. The CDR3, as DNA: TGTGCCAGCAGTGACCTACAGGGCCCCTATGGCTACACCTTC.

This chain uses TRBV5-1 with TRBJ2-3, with 8 bases lining up with TRBD1. J lost 1 base, V lost 4 bases, and 5 bases had no gene match. In germline, CDR1 is SGHRS, CDR2 YFSETQ. The CDR3 extends over 15 amino acids. CDR3 loop: CASSPGGAGTDTQYF. The CDR3 DNA reads TGCGCCAGCAGCCCAGGGGGCGCCGGCACAGATACGCAGTATTTT. The variable domain in full, completed from reference TRBV5-1 and TRBJ2-3, reads KAGVTQTPRYLIKTRGQQVTLSCSPISGHRSVSWYQQTPGQGLQFLFEYFSETQRNKGNFPGRFSGRQFSNSRSEMNVSTLELGDSALYLCASSPGGAGTDTQYFGPGTRLTVL.

This clone was found a few times. This sequence joins TRBV5-4 and TRBJ1-3; D ambiguous. V lost 4 bases and J 0 bases, leaving 8 bases between the germline ends. Germline V gene data show CDR1 as SGHNT and CDR2 as YYREEE (reference sequence). The CDR3 sequence is 14 residues long. The CDR3 DNA reads as TGTGCCAGCAGCCAACAAGTCTCTGGAAACACCATATATTTT. It translates to CASSQQVSGNTIYF.

This chain connects TRBV19 to TRBJ1-1; D ambiguous. CDR3 length: 15 amino acids. Germline CDR1 reads LNHDA; CDR2 reads SQIVND (reference sequence). V lost 10 bases, J lost 1 base, and 19 bases lay in between. For the CDR3, the DNA is TGTGCCACCAGACGGGGAGAGGGTTGGAACACTGAAGCTTTCTTT. Encoded protein: CATRRGEGWNTEAFF.

CDR3: CASSLSPEGNTIYF. Written as DNA, the CDR3 is TGTGCCAGCAGCTTGTCGCCCGAGGGAAACACCATATATTTT. This rearrangement joins TRBV11-2 to TRBJ1-3, with D unresolved. The CDR3 is 14 residues long. V lost 3 bases, J lost 4 bases, and 10 bases lay in between. Looked up from germline, CDR1 is SGHAT and CDR2 is FQNNGV.

This clone was found a few times. This sequence joins TRBV3-1 (or the pseudogene TRBV3-2) and TRBJ2-7, with D possibly being TRBD1 (5 bases). The V end was cut by 6 bases, the J end by 2 bases, with 5 bases between. This CDR3 contains 11 residues. Germline V gene sequence: CDR1 LGHDT, CDR2 YNNKEL (reference sequence). The CDR3 loop is CASRGAYEQYF. The CDR3 DNA follows: TGTGCCAGCAGAGGGGCCTACGAGCAGTACTTC.

The CDR3 is CASSFTGTRLGRTEAFF. The DNA of the CDR3 is TGTGCCAGCAGCTTTACCGGGACACGGTTAGGACGCACTGAAGCTTTCTTT. This chain uses TRBV7-9 with TRBJ1-1, with TRBD1 as a possible D gene (6 bases). V was clipped by 3 bases and J by 4 bases, with 21 bases between them. The CDR3 is made up of 17 amino acids. Germline lookup yields CDR1 SEHNR and CDR2 FQNEAQ (reference sequence). Based on the CDR3 plus reference TRBV7-9 and TRBJ1-1, the full variable domain is DTGVSQNPRHKITKRGQNVTFRCDPISEHNRLYWYRQTLGQGPEFLTYFQNEAQLEKSRLLSDRFSAERPKGSFSTLEIQRTEQGDSAMYLCASSFTGTRLGRTEAFFGQGTRLTVV.

This clone was seen only once. The chain recombines TRBV5-8 with TRBJ2-5; 11 nucleotides agree with TRBD1. The CDR3 has 15 residues. Trimming at V came to 3 bases and at J to 2 bases, leaving 3 bases not matched to a gene. Germline V lookup: CDR1 SGHTS, CDR2 YDEGEE. The DNA for the CDR3 is TGTGCCAGCAGCTCGGGGACAGGGGGACAAGAGACCCAGTACTTC. Protein sequence: CASSSGTGGQETQYF.

The chain recombines TRBV13 with TRBJ2-3; 9 bases agree with TRBD2. The J segment lost 2 bases and the V segment lost 5 bases, leaving 8 bases of the junction unmatched. CDR3 length equals 16 residues. Germline V CDR1 and CDR2: PRHDT, FYEKMQ (reference sequence). CDR3 residues: CASSPRSGGYTDTQYF. CDR3 bases: TGTGCCAGCAGCCCTCGGAGCGGGGGGTACACAGATACGCAGTATTTT. Together with reference TRBV13 and TRBJ2-3, the CDR3 gives the full variable domain: AAGVIQSPRHLIKEKRETATLKCYPIPRHDTVYWYQQGPGQDPQFLISFYEKMQSDKGSIPDRFSAQQFSDYHSELNMSSLELGDSALYFCASSPRSGGYTDTQYFGPGTRLTVL.

The V call is TRBV6-5, the J call TRBJ1-6, with 7 positions matching TRBD1. The CDR3 totals 14 residues. Germline V gene sequence: CDR1 MNHEY, CDR2 SVGAGI. Trimming at V came to 3 bases and at J to 7 bases, leaving 3 bases not matched to a gene. CDR3 bases: TGTGCCAGCAGTTATAGACAGGGAAATTCACCCCTCCACTTT. Its protein is CASSYRQGNSPLHF.